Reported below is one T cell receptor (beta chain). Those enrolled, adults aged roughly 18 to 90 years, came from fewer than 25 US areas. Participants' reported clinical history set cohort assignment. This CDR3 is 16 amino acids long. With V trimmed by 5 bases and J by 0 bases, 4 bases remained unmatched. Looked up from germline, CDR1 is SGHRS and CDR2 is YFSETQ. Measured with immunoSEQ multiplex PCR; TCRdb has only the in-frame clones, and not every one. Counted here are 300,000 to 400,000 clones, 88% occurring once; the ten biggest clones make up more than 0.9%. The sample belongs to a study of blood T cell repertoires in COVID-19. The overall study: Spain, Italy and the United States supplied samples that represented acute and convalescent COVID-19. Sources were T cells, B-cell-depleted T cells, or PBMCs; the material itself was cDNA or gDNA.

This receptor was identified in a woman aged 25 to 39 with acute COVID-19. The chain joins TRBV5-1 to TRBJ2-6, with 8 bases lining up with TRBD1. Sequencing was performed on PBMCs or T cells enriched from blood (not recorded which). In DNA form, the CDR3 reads TGCGCCAGCAGTTGGACAGGGCTCTCTGGGGCCAACGTCCTGACTTTC. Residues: CASSWTGLSGANVLTF.